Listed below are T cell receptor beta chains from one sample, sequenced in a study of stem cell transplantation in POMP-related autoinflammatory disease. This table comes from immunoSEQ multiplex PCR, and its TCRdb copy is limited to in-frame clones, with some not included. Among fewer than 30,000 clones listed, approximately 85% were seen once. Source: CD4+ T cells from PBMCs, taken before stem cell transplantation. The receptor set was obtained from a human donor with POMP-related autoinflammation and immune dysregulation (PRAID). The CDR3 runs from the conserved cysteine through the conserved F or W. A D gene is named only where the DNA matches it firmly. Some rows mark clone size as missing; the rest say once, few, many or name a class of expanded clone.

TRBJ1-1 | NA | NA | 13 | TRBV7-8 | TGTGCCAGCAGCCCGGATGTACACACTGAAGCTTTCTTT | CASSPDVHTEAFF
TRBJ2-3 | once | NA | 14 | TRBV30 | TGTGCCTGGAGTGTAGGGGGGGGCACAGATACGCAGTATTTT | CAWSVGGGTDTQYF
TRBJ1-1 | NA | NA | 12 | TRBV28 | TGTGCCAGCAGTTACGGGACATTGACTGCTTTCTTT | CASSYGTLTAFF
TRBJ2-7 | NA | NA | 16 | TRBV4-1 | TGCGCCAGCAGCCAAGATCTGAGGACACATCCTTACGAGCAGTACTTC | CASSQDLRTHPYEQYF
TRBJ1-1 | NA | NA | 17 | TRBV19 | TGTGCCAGTAGTTCTGTCTGGGACTCTGACATGAACACTGAAGCTTTCTTT | CASSSVWDSDMNTEAFF
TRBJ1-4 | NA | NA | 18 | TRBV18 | TGTGCCAGCTCACCGAGGCCAACAGGGACAATGGCTAATGAAAAACTGTTTTTT | CASSPRPTGTMANEKLFF
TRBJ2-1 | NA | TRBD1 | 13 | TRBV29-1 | TGCAGCGTTGGGACAGGGGGCTACAATGAGCAGTTCTTC | CSVGTGGYNEQFF
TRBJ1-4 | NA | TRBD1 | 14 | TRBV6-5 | TGTGCCAGCAGACGGACAGGGCTTATGGAAAAACTGTTTTTT | CASRRTGLMEKLFF
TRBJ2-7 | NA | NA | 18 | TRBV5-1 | TGCGCCAGCAGCTTGGCCCTCGGCCCACGACCAAGCTCCTACGAGCAGTACTTC | CASSLALGPRPSSYEQYF
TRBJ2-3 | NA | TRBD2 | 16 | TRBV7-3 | TGTGCCAGCAGCTCGGGACTAGCGGGGAGCACAGATACGCAGTATTTT | CASSSGLAGSTDTQYF
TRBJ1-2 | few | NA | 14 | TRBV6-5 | TGTGCCAGCAGCGAGGGCGGCTTTAACTATGGCTACACCTTC | CASSEGGFNYGYTF
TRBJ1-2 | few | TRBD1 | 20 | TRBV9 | TGTGCCAGCAGCGTAGGGACAGGGGCACAAAGGACGTTAGCTAACTATGGCTACACCTTC | CASSVGTGAQRTLANYGYTF
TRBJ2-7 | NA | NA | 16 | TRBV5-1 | TGCGCCAGCAGCTTGGGGGTTCGTAGGGACTCCTACGAGCAGTACTTC | CASSLGVRRDSYEQYF
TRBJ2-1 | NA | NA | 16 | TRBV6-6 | TGTGCCAGCAGATCCCACCCGACACCTACCTACAATGAGCAGTTCTTC | CASRSHPTPTYNEQFF
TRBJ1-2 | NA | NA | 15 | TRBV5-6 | TGTGCCAGCAGCGGCCGTAGTTGGGGCGCGGGTGGCTACACCTTC | CASSGRSWGAGGYTF
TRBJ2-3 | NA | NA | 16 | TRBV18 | TGTGCCAGCTCACCCCGGACCCGGGGGGCGCAAGATACGCAGTATTTT | CASSPRTRGAQDTQYF
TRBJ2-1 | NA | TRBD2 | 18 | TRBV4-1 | TGCGCCAGCAGCCAAGATGGCCTGCTACAGCGGGGAACCAATGAGCAGTTCTTC | CASSQDGLLQRGTNEQFF
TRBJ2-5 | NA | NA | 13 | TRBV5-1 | TGCGCCAGCAGCCCCTGGGGGACGGAGACCCAGTACTTC | CASSPWGTETQYF
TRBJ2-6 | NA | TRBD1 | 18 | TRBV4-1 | TGCGCCAGCAGCCAAGCGGGACAGGGGGCAGGAGGGGCCAACGTCCTGACTTTC | CASSQAGQGAGGANVLTF
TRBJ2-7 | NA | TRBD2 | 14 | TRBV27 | TGTGCCAGCAGTACCCCCGGGACTATTTACGAGCAGTACTTC | CASSTPGTIYEQYF
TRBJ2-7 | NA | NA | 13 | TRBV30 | TGTGCCTGGAGTGCATGGTTGAGACACGAGCAGTACTTC | CAWSAWLRHEQYF
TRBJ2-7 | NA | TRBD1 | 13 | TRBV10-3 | TGTGCCATCAGTGGACAGGGGGCTGGGGAGCAGTACTTC | CAISGQGAGEQYF
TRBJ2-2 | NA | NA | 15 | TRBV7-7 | TGTGCTAGCAGCTCCCGCAGGGGCGGCACCGGGGAGCTGTTTTTT | CASSSRRGGTGELFF
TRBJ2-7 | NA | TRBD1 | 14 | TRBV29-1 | TGCAGCGTGGCAGGGGGTCGTAAGACTGGCGAGCAGTACTTC | CSVAGGRKTGEQYF
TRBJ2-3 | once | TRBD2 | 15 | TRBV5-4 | TGTGCCAGCAGCCCCGGGACTAGCGATGTTCAAAGGCAGTATTTT | CASSPGTSDVQRQYF
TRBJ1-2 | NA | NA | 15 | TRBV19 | TGTGCCAGTTCTACAGGGTTGGCGGTTAACTATGGCTACACCTTC | CASSTGLAVNYGYTF
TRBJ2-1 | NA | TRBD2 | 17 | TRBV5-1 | TGCGCCAGCAGCTCCTACCTCGGACTAGCGGGAGTAGGGGAGCAGTTCTTC | CASSSYLGLAGVGEQFF
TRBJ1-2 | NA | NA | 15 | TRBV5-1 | TGCGCCAGCAGCTTGGTTGGTGAGGCCAACTATGGCTACACCTTC | CASSLVGEANYGYTF
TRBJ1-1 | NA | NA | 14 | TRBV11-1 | TGTGCCAGCAGCTCGCCCGGGACATTCGGTGAAGCTTTCTTT | CASSSPGTFGEAFF
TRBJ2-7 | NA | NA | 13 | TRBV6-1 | TGTGCCAGCAGTGAACGAGGAGTATACGAGCAGTACTTC | CASSERGVYEQYF